These 18 T cell receptor beta chains came from one sample sequenced in a study of blood T cell repertoires in COVID-19. Using immunoSEQ multiplex PCR, the repertoire was profiled, and TCRdb retains in-frame clones only, with some absent. The sample gives over 200,000 clones, approximately 90% of which show up once; 0.8% to 1% is in the top ten. Sequenced sample: peripheral blood. These receptors were collected from a man in his sixties with COVID-19, enrolled during active disease.

The chain employs TRBV28 and TRBJ2-7, with 10 bases that match TRBD1. From germline, CDR1 is MDHEN and CDR2 SYDVKM. The CDR3 contains 18 residues. V lost 6 bases, J lost 1 base, and 15 bases stayed unmatched. The CDR3 protein is CASRNGQGGIEKSYEQYF. As DNA, the CDR3 is TGTGCCAGCAGGAATGGACAGGGGGGTATTGAAAAATCCTACGAGCAGTACTTC.

V gene TRBV30 combines with J gene TRBJ2-2, with D maybe TRBD2 (5 bases). Per the germline V gene, CDR1 is GTSNPN and CDR2 is SVGIG (reference sequence). This CDR3 contains 15 residues. With 3 bases removed from V and 0 bases from J, the gap between germline ends came to 11 bases. The CDR3 reads CAWSGLSTNTGELFF. CDR3 bases: TGTGCCTGGAGCGGACTCAGCACGAACACCGGGGAGCTGTTTTTT. Full variable domain (remainder filled in from reference TRBV30 and TRBJ2-2): SQTIHQWPATLVQPVGSPLSLECTVEGTSNPNLYWYRQAAGRGLQLLFYSVGIGQISSEVPQNLSASRPQDRQFILSSKKLLLSDSGFYLCAWSGLSTNTGELFFGEGSRLTVL.

The J gene is TRBJ1-1, the V gene TRBV24-1; the D gene is possibly TRBD1 (5 bases). The CDR3 extends over 13 amino acids. Germline V lookup: CDR1 KGHDR, CDR2 SFDVKD. With 2 bases removed from V and 10 bases from J, the gap between germline ends came to 13 bases. CDR3 DNA: TGTGCCACCAGTGATTCCACGGGACTTTCAGCTTTCTTT. Its protein product is CATSDSTGLSAFF.

The rearrangement uses TRBV10-2 and TRBJ2-7, with D maybe TRBD2 (7 bases). The V gene lost 2 bases and the J gene lost 0 bases, with 14 bases spanning the gap. The CDR3 loop spans 16 amino acids. In germline, CDR1 is WSHSY, CDR2 SAAADI. This chain's CDR3 is CASSEKGGGSSYEQYF. Written as DNA, the CDR3 is TGCGCCAGCAGTGAGAAAGGGGGGGGGAGCTCCTACGAGCAGTACTTC.

The chain uses TRBV4-2 and TRBJ2-1, with 9 bases matching TRBD2. The CDR3 length is 16 residues. Germline V gives CDR1 LGHNA, CDR2 YNFKEQ. V lost 3 bases to trimming and J lost 7 bases; unmatched junction nucleotides: 10. The CDR3 spells CASSHHRGSGRNEQFF. For the CDR3, the DNA is TGTGCCAGCAGCCACCACCGGGGGAGCGGGAGGAATGAGCAGTTCTTC.

The rearrangement uses TRBV30 and TRBJ2-2; D may be TRBD2 (8 bases). The CDR3 is 14 amino acids. V lost 5 bases and J lost 7, with 17 bases in between. The germline V gene has CDR1 GTSNPN and CDR2 SVGIG (reference sequence). This chain's CDR3 is CAWSGGGEGGELFF. In DNA, the CDR3 is TGTGCCTGGTCGGGAGGGGGCGAGGGCGGGGAGCTGTTTTTT.

The chain couples TRBV30 to TRBJ1-2; D is undetermined. Germline values: CDR1 GTSNPN, CDR2 SVGIG (reference sequence). This CDR3 is 11 amino acids long. The V and J ends lost 0 bases and 5 bases respectively, with 4 bases between them. CDR3 protein: CAWSVQYGYTF. The CDR3 DNA sequence: TGTGCCTGGAGTGTACAGTATGGCTACACCTTC.

This chain joins TRBV9 and TRBJ2-1; 11 nucleotides agree with TRBD2. Germline CDR1 reads SGDLS; CDR2 reads YYNGEE. The J segment lost 3 bases and the V segment lost 2 bases, leaving 1 base of the junction unmatched. The length of the CDR3 is 15 residues. The CDR3 protein is CASSVGLAVYNEQFF. As DNA, the CDR3 is TGTGCCAGCAGCGTGGGACTAGCGGTCTACAATGAGCAGTTCTTC.

The rearrangement uses TRBV6-5 and TRBJ1-2, with 9 bases matching TRBD1. CDR1 and CDR2 from the germline V gene are MNHEY and SVGAGI. The length of the CDR3 is 16 residues. Losses at the gene ends were 0 bases for V and 8 bases for J; bases not matched to a gene: 10. CDR3: CASSYSTLGTGQGYTF. CDR3 bases: TGTGCCAGCAGTTACTCTACCCTCGGGACAGGGCAGGGCTACACCTTC.

This clone was counted a few times. One end of the junction fails to match germline, which may point to a read error. The V and J genes are TRBV7-7 and TRBJ2-5; 7 nucleotides match TRBD2. Germline values: CDR1 SSHAT, CDR2 FNYEAQ (reference sequence). This CDR3 contains 15 residues. CDR3 bases: TGTGCTAGCAGCTTATCCAGCGGGATTCAAGAGACCCAGTACTTC. This gives the protein CASSLSSGIQETQYF. Full variable domain (rest looked up from reference TRBV7-7 and TRBJ2-5): GAGVSQSPRYKVTKRGQDVTLRCDPISSHATLYWYQQALGQGPEFLTYFNYEAQPDKSGLPSDRFSAERPEGSISTLTIQRTEQRDSAMYRCASSLSSGIQETQYFGPGTRLLVL.

The V and J genes are TRBV28 and TRBJ2-5; D gene uncertain. The V gene's germline CDR1 is MDHEN and CDR2 SYDVKM. The germline V and J ends were trimmed by 3 bases and 4 bases, with 15 bases remaining between them. The CDR3 length is 15 residues. CDR3 bases: TGTGCCAGCAGTTTTTCAAGGTTTACGGGAGAGACCCAGTACTTC. Protein product: CASSFSRFTGETQYF.

The chain couples TRBV7-9 to TRBJ2-7, with TRBD1 matching over 9 bases. V shed 4 bases and J 3 bases; nucleotides not matched to a gene: 7. CDR1 SEHNR and CDR2 FQNEAQ come from the germline V gene (reference sequence). The CDR3 totals 15 residues. The CDR3 coding sequence is TGTGCCAGCAGCTCTCCGACGGGACAGGGCTACGAGCAGTACTTC. Its translation: CASSSPTGQGYEQYF.

The rearrangement links TRBV19 to TRBJ2-7; 8 nucleotides match TRBD1. Germline V gene data show CDR1 as LNHDA and CDR2 as SQIVND (reference sequence). J was trimmed by 5 bases and V by 8 bases; bases with no gene match: 8. This CDR3 is built from 13 residues. CDR3 sequence: CASSDRVVDEQYF. The CDR3 DNA reads TGTGCCAGTTCGGACAGGGTGGTAGACGAGCAGTACTTC.

The table lists this clone with a count of one. Within the sample, other DNA sequences also encode this same CDR3. V is TRBV4-1 and J is TRBJ2-7; tentative D call: TRBD2 (6 bases). This CDR3 has 15 residues. Germline V gene lookup returns CDR1 MGHRA and CDR2 YSYEKL. V was shortened by 2 bases and J by 2 bases, with 13 bases between the two germline ends. Written as DNA, the CDR3 is TGCGCCAGCAGCCAAACCGGGACTGGCGCCTACGAGCAGTACTTC. It yields the protein CASSQTGTGAYEQYF.

V gene TRBV6-1 combines with J gene TRBJ1-4; 9 positions agree with TRBD1. The CDR3 covers 17 residues. Per the germline V gene, CDR1 is MNHNS and CDR2 is SASEGT. Germline trimming cut 4 bases from V and 5 bases from J; bases unmatched to any gene: 11. CDR3 region: CASSVGRGQGWNEKLFF. DNA for the CDR3: TGTGCCAGCAGTGTCGGGAGGGGACAGGGATGGAATGAAAAACTGTTTTTT.

The rearrangement links TRBV5-8 to TRBJ2-1, with 10 nucleotides matching TRBD2. Per germline, CDR1 SGHTS and CDR2 YDEGEE. The CDR3 contains 18 residues. J was trimmed by 4 bases and V by 4 bases; bases with no gene match: 14. CDR3: CASSPGSVIAGGYNEQFF. In DNA, the CDR3 is TGTGCCAGCAGCCCAGGTTCGGTAATAGCGGGGGGTTACAATGAGCAGTTCTTC.

V gene TRBV11-2 combines with J gene TRBJ2-1; weak D call: TRBD1 (5 bases). Germline V gives CDR1 SGHAT, CDR2 FQNNGV. The ends were cut back, 3 bases at V and 7 bases at J, with 13 bases in the middle. The CDR3 covers 14 residues. The CDR3 loop is CASSFSQGRNEQFF. CDR3 DNA: TGTGCCAGCAGCTTTTCTCAGGGTCGGAATGAGCAGTTCTTC.

The V gene is TRBV19, the J gene TRBJ2-3; D is perhaps TRBD2 (6 bases). Germline V gene lookup returns CDR1 LNHDA and CDR2 SQIVND (reference sequence). Trimming took off 6 bases at V and 2 bases at J, with 18 bases between the two ends. This CDR3 contains 16 residues. DNA for the CDR3: TGTGCCAGTAGCGATCTTCTTCTAGCGATCACAGATACGCAGTATTTT. Its translation is CASSDLLLAITDTQYF.